These T cell receptor beta chains were read from a single sample in a study of cytomegalovirus exposure and HLA in healthy donors. Assay: immunoSEQ multiplex PCR; the TCRdb copy retains only in-frame clones and omits some. The table includes around 72,000 clones, 65% to 70% detected once. The sample taken for sequencing was PBMCs. These receptors all stem from a middle-aged man in good health and CMV-seropositive. Both conserved end residues are part of each CDR3. A D gene is named only where the DNA matches it firmly. Size values are once, few and many counts, or a class for expanded clones, and some rows have none.

v_gene: TRBV6-1; j_gene: TRBJ1-1; abundance: .; d_gene: .; CDR3nt: TGTGCCAGCAGTGATATGAGCGACACTGAAGCTTTCTTT; CDR3aa: CASSDMSDTEAFF
v_gene: TRBV2; j_gene: TRBJ1-4; abundance: few; d_gene: TRBD1; CDR3nt: TGTGCCAGCAGGCAGGGGGAGAGTGAAAAACTGTTTTTT; CDR3aa: CASRQGESEKLFF
v_gene: TRBV6-6; j_gene: TRBJ2-7; abundance: .; d_gene: TRBD2; CDR3nt: TGTGCCAGCACATCCCGGTTCGGGGGGGAGTACTTC; CDR3aa: CASTSRFGGEYF
v_gene: TRBV7-6; j_gene: TRBJ2-1; abundance: .; d_gene: .; CDR3nt: TGTGCCAGCAGCTTATTCATTACGGGGAATGAGCAGTTCTTC; CDR3aa: CASSLFITGNEQFF
v_gene: TRBV2; j_gene: TRBJ1-2; abundance: few; d_gene: .; CDR3nt: TGTGCCAGCAGTGAAGTCAGGGCTCGCTACACCTTC; CDR3aa: CASSEVRARYTF
v_gene: TRBV30; j_gene: TRBJ1-2; abundance: .; d_gene: .; CDR3nt: TGTGCCTGGAGCGCAGGTTATGGCTACACCTTC; CDR3aa: CAWSAGYGYTF
v_gene: TRBV6-5; j_gene: TRBJ1-2; abundance: .; d_gene: .; CDR3nt: TGTGCCAGCAGTTACTCGTGGACAGTCTCTAACTATGGCTACACCTTC; CDR3aa: CASSYSWTVSNYGYTF
v_gene: TRBV7-2; j_gene: TRBJ1-1; abundance: once; d_gene: .; CDR3nt: TGTGCCAGCAGCTGGACCCGGACTCTGCGCTTTCCGAACACTGAAGCTTTCTTT; CDR3aa: CASSWTRTLRFPNTEAFF
v_gene: TRBV6-6; j_gene: TRBJ2-1; abundance: few; d_gene: TRBD2; CDR3nt: TGTGCCAGCAGCCCTGGGAAGCGGGGGGGAAACAATGAGCAGTTCTTC; CDR3aa: CASSPGKRGGNNEQFF
v_gene: TRBV7-3; j_gene: TRBJ2-1; abundance: few; d_gene: TRBD2; CDR3nt: TGTGCCAGCAGCCGTCGCGGCGGGGGGAACAATGAGCAGTTCTTC; CDR3aa: CASSRRGGGNNEQFF
v_gene: TRBV5-6; j_gene: TRBJ2-3; abundance: .; d_gene: .; CDR3nt: TGTGCCAGCAGGTCAAGGGGCGGCACAGATACGCAGTATTTT; CDR3aa: CASRSRGGTDTQYF
v_gene: TRBV6-5; j_gene: TRBJ1-2; abundance: .; d_gene: .; CDR3nt: TGTGCCAGAGCGGCCGGTAGACAGGCCTTCTATGGCTACACCTTC; CDR3aa: CARAAGRQAFYGYTF
v_gene: TRBV6-5; j_gene: TRBJ1-5; abundance: medium-sized; d_gene: .; CDR3nt: TGTGCCAGCAGCCCACGGCGGGCAAGCAATCAGCCCCAGCATTTT; CDR3aa: CASSPRRASNQPQHF
v_gene: TRBV6-5; j_gene: TRBJ1-4; abundance: .; d_gene: .; CDR3nt: TGTGCCAGCAGTTACACGGGAGAAAAACTGTTTTTT; CDR3aa: CASSYTGEKLFF
v_gene: TRBV2; j_gene: TRBJ2-7; abundance: .; d_gene: .; CDR3nt: TGTGCCAGTCGGGACAAAAGATACGAGCAGTACTTC; CDR3aa: CASRDKRYEQYF
v_gene: TRBV9; j_gene: TRBJ2-1; abundance: .; d_gene: TRBD1; CDR3nt: TGTGCCAGCAGCGCGACAGGGGTAAGTGAGCAGTTCTTC; CDR3aa: CASSATGVSEQFF